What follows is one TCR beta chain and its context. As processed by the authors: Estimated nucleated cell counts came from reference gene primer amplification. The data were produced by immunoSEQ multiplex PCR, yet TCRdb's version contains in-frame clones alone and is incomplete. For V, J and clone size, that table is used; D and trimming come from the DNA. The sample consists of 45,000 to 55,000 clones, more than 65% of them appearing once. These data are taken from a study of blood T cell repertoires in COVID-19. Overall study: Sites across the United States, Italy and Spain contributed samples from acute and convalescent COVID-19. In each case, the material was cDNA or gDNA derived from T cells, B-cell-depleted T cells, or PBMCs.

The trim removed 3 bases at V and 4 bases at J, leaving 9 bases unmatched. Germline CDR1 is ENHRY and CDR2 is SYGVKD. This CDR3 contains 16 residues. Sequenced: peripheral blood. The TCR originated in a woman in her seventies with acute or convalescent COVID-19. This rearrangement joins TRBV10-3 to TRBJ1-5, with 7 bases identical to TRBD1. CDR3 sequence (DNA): TGTGCCATCAGTGATTCTAACAGGGGTACGAATCAGCCCCAGCATTTT. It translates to CAISDSNRGTNQPQHF.